The entry that follows covers one T cell receptor beta chain sequence. Researchers ran the PCR with 60 Vbeta and 13 Jbeta primers. TCRdb keeps only in-frame clones here, not all; method: immunoSEQ multiplex PCR. The sample has some 170,000 clones; 60% to 80% are singletons. The data derive from a study of cytomegalovirus exposure and HLA in healthy donors. The source is a middle-aged man in good health and CMV-seropositive. The sequencing input was PBMCs.

CDR3: CASSLYSSGNTIYF. The CDR3 nucleotides are TGCGCCAGCAGCTTGTACAGCTCTGGAAACACCATATATTTT. The chain recombines TRBV5-1 with TRBJ1-3; no clear D gene. Germline CDR1 reads SGHRS; CDR2 reads YFSETQ. V was pared by 1 base and J by 0 bases, with 5 bases between. The CDR3 consists of 14 residues.